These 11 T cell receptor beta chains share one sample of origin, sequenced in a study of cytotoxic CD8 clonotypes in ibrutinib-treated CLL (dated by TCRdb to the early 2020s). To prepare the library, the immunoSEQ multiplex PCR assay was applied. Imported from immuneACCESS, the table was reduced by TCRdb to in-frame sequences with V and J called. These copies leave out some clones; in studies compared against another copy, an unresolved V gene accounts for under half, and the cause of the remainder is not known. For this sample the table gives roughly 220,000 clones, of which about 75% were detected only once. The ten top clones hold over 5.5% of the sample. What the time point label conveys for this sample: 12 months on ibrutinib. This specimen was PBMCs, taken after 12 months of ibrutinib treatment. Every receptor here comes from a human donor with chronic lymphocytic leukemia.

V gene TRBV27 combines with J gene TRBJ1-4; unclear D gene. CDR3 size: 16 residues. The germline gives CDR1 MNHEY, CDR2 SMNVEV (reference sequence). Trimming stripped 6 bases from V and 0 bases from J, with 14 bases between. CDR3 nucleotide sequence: TGTGCCAGCAGGTTGGTTGGGCTTCCAACTAATGAAAAACTGTTTTTT. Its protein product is CASRLVGLPTNEKLFF.

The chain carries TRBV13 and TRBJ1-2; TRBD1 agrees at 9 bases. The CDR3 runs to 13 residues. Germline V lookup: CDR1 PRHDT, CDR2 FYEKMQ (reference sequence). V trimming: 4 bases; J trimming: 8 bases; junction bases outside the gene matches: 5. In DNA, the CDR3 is TGTGCCAGCAGCTCCAACAGGGGGCTGGGCTACACCTTC. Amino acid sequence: CASSSNRGLGYTF. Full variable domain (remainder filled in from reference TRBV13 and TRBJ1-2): AAGVIQSPRHLIKEKRETATLKCYPIPRHDTVYWYQQGPGQDPQFLISFYEKMQSDKGSIPDRFSAQQFSDYHSELNMSSLELGDSALYFCASSSNRGLGYTFGSGTRLTVV.

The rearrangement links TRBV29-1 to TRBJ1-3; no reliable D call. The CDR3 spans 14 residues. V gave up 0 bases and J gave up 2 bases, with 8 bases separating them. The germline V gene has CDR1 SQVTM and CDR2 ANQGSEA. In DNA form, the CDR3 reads TGCAGCGTTGAAGATTTGAGGGCTGGAAACACCATATATTTT. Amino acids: CSVEDLRAGNTIYF.

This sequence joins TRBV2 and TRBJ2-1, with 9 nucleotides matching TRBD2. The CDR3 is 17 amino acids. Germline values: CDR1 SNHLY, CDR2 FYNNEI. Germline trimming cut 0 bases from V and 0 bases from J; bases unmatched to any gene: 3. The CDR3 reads CASSEASSGSSYNEQFF. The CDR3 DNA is TGTGCCAGCAGTGAAGCGAGTAGCGGGAGCTCCTACAATGAGCAGTTCTTC.

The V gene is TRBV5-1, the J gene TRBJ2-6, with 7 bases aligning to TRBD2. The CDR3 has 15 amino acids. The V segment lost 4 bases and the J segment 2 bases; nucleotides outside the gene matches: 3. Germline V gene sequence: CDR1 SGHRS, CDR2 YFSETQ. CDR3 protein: CASSPGGAGANVLTF. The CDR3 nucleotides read TGCGCCAGCAGCCCTGGGGGGGCTGGGGCCAACGTCCTGACTTTC.

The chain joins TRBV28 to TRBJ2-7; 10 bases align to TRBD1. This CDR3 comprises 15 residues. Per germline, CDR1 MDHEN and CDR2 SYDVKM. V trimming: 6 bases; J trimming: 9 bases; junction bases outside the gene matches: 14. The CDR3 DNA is TGTGCCAGCAGGAACGGAGGGGGACAGGGGATGGGGCAGTACTTC. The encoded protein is CASRNGGGQGMGQYF.

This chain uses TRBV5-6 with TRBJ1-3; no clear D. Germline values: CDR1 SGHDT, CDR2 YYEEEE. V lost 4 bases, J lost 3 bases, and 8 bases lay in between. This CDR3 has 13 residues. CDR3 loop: CASSPLFGNTIYF. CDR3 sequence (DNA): TGTGCCAGCAGCCCCCTCTTTGGAAACACCATATATTTT.

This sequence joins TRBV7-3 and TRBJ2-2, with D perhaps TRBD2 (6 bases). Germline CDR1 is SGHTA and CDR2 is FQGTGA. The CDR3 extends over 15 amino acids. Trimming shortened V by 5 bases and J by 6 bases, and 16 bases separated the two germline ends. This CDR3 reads CASSPSLAEAGELFF. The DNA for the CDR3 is TGTGCCAGCAGCCCTAGCTTAGCGGAAGCCGGGGAGCTGTTTTTT.

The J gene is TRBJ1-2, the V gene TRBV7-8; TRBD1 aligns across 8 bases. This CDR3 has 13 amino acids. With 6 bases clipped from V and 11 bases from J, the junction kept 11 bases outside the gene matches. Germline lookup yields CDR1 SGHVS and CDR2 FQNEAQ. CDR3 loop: CASSVLQGAHYTF. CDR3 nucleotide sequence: TGTGCCAGCAGTGTGCTGCAGGGGGCGCATTACACCTTC.

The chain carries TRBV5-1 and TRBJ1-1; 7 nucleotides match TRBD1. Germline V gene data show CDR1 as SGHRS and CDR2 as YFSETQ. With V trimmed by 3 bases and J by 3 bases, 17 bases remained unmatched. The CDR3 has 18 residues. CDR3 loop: CASSCHPIPNTGDTEAFF. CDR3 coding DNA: TGCGCCAGCAGCTGCCATCCCATACCTAATACAGGGGACACTGAAGCTTTCTTT.

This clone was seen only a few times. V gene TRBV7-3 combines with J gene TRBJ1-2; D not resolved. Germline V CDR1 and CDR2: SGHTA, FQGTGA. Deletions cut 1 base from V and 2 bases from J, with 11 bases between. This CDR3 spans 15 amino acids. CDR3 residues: CASSLMAGPNYGYTF. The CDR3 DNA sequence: TGTGCCAGCAGCTTAATGGCAGGACCCAACTATGGCTACACCTTC.